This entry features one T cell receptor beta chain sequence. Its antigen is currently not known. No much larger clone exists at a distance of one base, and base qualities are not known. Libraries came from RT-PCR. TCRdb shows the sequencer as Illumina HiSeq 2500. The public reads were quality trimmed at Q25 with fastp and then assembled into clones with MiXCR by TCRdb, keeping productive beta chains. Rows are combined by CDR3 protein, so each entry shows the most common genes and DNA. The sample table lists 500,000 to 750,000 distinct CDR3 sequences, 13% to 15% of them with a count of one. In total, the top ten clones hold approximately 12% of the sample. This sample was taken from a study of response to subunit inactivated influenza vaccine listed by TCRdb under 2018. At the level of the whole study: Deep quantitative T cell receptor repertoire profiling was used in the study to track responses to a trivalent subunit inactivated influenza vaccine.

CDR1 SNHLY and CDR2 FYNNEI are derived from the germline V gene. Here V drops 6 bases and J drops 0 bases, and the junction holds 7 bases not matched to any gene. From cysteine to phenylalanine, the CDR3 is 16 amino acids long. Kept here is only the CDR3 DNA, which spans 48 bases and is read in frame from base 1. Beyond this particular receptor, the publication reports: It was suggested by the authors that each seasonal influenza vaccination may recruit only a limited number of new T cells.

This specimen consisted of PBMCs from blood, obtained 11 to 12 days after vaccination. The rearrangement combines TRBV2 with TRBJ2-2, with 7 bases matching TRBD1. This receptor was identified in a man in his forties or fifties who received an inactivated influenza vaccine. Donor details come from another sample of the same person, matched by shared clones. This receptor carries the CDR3 CASSLEGATNTGELFF. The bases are TGTGCCAGCAGCCTCGAGGGGGCTACGAACACCGGGGAGCTGTTTTTT.